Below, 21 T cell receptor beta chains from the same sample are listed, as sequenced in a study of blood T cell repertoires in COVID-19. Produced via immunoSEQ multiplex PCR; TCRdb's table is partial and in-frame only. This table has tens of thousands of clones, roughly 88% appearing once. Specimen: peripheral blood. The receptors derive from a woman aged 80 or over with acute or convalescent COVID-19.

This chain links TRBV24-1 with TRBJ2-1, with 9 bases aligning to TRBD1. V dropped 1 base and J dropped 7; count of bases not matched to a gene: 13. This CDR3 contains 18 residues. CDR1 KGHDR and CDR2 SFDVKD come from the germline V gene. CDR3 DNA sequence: TGTGCCACCAGTGATTTCGAGGGACAGGGAAAGGGTCAGAATGAGCAGTTCTTC. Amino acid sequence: CATSDFEGQGKGQNEQFF.

CDR3 nucleotide sequence: TGTGCCACCAGCAGAGATCGGGGGGTCCCCCCACGGGCTGAAGCTTTCTTT. Translation gives CATSRDRGVPPRAEAFF. The chain joins TRBV15 to TRBJ1-1, with a tentative D call TRBD1 (5 bases). The CDR3 is 17 residues long. Germline CDR1 is LNHNV and CDR2 is YYDKDF (reference sequence). V was shortened by 0 bases and J by 6 bases, with 20 bases between the two germline ends.

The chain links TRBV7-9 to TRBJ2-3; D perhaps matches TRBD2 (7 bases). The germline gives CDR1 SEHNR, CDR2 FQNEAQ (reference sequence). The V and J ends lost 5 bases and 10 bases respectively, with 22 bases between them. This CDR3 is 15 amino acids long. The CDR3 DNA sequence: TGTGCCAGCAGCCTAGGTTGGGGGGGCGACCCCGCGCAGTATTTT. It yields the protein CASSLGWGGDPAQYF.

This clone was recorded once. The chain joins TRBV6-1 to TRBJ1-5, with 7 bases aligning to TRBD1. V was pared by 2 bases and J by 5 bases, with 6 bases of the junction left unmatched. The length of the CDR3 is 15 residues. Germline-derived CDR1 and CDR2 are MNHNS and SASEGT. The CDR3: CASSEFTGAHQPQHF. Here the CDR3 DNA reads TGTGCCAGCAGTGAATTCACAGGGGCACATCAGCCCCAGCATTTT.

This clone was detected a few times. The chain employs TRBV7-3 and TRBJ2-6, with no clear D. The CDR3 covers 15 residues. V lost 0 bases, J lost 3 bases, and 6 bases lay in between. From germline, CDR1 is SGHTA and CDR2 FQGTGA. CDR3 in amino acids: CASSLTEFGANVLTF. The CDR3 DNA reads TGTGCCAGCAGCTTAACGGAGTTTGGGGCCAACGTCCTGACTTTC.

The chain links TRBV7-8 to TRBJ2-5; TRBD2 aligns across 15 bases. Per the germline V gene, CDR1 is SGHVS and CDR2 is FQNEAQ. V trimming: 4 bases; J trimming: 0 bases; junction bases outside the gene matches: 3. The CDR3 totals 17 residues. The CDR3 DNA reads TGTGCCAGCAGCTCCGGGACTAGCGGGGGGTACCAAGAGACCCAGTACTTC. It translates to CASSSGTSGGYQETQYF.

The CDR3 protein is CASSLGGPQAFF. The CDR3 DNA follows: TGTGCCAGCAGCTTAGGAGGGCCACAAGCTTTCTTT. V is TRBV7-9 and J is TRBJ1-1; D uncertain. CDR1 is SEHNR and CDR2 is FQNEAQ in the germline V gene (reference sequence). This CDR3 comprises 12 residues. Trimming removed 1 base from V and 9 bases from J, with 9 bases in between.

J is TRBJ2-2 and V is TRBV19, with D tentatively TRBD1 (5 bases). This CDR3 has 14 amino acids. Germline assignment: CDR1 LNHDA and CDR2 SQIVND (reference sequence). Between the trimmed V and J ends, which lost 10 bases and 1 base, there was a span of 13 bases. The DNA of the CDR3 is TGTGCCACCTTAGACAGAAAGAACACCGGGGAGCTGTTTTTT. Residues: CATLDRKNTGELFF.

CDR3: CATEGQVANTGELFF. CDR3 DNA sequence: TGTGCCACCGAGGGACAGGTCGCGAACACCGGGGAGCTGTTTTTT. The rearrangement uses TRBV10-3 and TRBJ2-2, with 8 bases aligning to TRBD1. Germline V gene lookup returns CDR1 ENHRY and CDR2 SYGVKD. The CDR3 has 15 residues. Unmatched junction bases numbered 7, after V lost 10 bases and J lost 0 bases.

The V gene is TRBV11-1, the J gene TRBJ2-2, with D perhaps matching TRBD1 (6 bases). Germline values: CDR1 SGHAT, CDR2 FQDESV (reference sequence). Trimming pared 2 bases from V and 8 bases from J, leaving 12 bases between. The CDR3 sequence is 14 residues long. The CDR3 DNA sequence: TGTGCCAGCAGCTTACCGTCGCAGGGGGGGGAGCTGTTTTTT. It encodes CASSLPSQGGELFF.

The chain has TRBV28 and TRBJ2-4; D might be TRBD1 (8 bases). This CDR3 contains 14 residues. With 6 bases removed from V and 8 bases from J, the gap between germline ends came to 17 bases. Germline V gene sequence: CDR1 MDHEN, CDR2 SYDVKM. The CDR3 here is CASSSDRGGDIQYF. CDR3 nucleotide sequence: TGTGCCAGCAGCTCCGACAGGGGAGGGGACATTCAGTACTTC.

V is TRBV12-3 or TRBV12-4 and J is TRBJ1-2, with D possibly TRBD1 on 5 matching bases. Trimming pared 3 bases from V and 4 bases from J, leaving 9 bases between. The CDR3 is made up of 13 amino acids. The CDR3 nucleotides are TGTGCCAGCAGTTTGGGGCTAGGCTATGGCTACACCTTC. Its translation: CASSLGLGYGYTF.

The CDR3 bases are TGTGCCAGCAGCCAAGATACCAGCGGGGGGCCTGTCGAGCAGTACTTC. Protein product: CASSQDTSGGPVEQYF. The chain couples TRBV4-2 to TRBJ2-7; TRBD2 agrees at 9 bases. Per the germline V gene, CDR1 is LGHNA and CDR2 is YNFKEQ. V gave up 0 bases and J gave up 6 bases; unmatched junction bases: 9. The CDR3 loop spans 16 amino acids.

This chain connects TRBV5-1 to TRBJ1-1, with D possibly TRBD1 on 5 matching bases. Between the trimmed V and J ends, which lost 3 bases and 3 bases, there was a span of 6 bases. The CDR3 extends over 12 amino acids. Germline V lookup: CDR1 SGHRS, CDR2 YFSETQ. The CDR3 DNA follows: TGCGCCAGCAGCTCCAGGGACACTGAAGCTTTCTTT. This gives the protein CASSSRDTEAFF.

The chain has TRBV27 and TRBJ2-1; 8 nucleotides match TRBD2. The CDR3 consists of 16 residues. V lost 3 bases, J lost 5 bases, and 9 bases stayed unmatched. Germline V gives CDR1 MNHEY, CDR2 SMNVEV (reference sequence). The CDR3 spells CASSFRGAGEHNEQFF. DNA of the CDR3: TGTGCCAGCAGTTTTCGCGGAGCGGGGGAGCACAATGAGCAGTTCTTC.

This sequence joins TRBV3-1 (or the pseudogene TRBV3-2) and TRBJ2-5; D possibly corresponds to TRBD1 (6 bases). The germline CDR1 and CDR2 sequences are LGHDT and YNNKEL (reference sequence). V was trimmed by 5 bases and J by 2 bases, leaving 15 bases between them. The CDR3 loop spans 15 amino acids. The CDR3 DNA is TGTGCCAGCAGCGAGGAACGGGACACACAAGAGACCCAGTACTTC. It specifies CASSEERDTQETQYF.

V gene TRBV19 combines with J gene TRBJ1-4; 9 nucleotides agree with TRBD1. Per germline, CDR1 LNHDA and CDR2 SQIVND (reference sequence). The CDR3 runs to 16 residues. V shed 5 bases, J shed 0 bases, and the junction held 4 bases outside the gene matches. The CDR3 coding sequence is TGTGCCAGTAGTCCTGACAGGGGGTCAACTAATGAAAAACTGTTTTTT. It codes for CASSPDRGSTNEKLFF.

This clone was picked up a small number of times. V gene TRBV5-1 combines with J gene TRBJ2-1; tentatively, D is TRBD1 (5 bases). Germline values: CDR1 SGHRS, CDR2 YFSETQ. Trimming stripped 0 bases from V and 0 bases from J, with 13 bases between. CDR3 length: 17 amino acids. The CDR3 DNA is TGCGCCAGCAGCTTGGTAGTCGGAAGGGGCTCCTACAATGAGCAGTTCTTC. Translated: CASSLVVGRGSYNEQFF.

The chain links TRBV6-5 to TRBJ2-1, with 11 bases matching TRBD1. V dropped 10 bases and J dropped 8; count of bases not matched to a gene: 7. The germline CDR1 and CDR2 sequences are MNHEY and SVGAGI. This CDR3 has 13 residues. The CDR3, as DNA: TGTGCCATCCGGGACAGGGGGAGGGATGAGCAGTTCTTC. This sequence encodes CAIRDRGRDEQFF.

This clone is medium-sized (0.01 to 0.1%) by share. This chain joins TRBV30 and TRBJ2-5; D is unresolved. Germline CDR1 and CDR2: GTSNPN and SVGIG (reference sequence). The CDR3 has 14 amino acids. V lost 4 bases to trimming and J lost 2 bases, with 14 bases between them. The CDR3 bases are TGTGCCTGGAAGTGGGCCAGATCACAAGAGACCCAGTACTTC. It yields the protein CAWKWARSQETQYF.

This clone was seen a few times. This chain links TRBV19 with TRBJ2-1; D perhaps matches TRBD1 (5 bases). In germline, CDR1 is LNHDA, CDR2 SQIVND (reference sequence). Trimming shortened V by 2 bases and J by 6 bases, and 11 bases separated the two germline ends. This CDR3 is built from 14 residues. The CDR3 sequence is CASSISLQGNEQFF. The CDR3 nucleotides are TGTGCCAGTAGTATATCTCTCCAGGGCAATGAGCAGTTCTTC.